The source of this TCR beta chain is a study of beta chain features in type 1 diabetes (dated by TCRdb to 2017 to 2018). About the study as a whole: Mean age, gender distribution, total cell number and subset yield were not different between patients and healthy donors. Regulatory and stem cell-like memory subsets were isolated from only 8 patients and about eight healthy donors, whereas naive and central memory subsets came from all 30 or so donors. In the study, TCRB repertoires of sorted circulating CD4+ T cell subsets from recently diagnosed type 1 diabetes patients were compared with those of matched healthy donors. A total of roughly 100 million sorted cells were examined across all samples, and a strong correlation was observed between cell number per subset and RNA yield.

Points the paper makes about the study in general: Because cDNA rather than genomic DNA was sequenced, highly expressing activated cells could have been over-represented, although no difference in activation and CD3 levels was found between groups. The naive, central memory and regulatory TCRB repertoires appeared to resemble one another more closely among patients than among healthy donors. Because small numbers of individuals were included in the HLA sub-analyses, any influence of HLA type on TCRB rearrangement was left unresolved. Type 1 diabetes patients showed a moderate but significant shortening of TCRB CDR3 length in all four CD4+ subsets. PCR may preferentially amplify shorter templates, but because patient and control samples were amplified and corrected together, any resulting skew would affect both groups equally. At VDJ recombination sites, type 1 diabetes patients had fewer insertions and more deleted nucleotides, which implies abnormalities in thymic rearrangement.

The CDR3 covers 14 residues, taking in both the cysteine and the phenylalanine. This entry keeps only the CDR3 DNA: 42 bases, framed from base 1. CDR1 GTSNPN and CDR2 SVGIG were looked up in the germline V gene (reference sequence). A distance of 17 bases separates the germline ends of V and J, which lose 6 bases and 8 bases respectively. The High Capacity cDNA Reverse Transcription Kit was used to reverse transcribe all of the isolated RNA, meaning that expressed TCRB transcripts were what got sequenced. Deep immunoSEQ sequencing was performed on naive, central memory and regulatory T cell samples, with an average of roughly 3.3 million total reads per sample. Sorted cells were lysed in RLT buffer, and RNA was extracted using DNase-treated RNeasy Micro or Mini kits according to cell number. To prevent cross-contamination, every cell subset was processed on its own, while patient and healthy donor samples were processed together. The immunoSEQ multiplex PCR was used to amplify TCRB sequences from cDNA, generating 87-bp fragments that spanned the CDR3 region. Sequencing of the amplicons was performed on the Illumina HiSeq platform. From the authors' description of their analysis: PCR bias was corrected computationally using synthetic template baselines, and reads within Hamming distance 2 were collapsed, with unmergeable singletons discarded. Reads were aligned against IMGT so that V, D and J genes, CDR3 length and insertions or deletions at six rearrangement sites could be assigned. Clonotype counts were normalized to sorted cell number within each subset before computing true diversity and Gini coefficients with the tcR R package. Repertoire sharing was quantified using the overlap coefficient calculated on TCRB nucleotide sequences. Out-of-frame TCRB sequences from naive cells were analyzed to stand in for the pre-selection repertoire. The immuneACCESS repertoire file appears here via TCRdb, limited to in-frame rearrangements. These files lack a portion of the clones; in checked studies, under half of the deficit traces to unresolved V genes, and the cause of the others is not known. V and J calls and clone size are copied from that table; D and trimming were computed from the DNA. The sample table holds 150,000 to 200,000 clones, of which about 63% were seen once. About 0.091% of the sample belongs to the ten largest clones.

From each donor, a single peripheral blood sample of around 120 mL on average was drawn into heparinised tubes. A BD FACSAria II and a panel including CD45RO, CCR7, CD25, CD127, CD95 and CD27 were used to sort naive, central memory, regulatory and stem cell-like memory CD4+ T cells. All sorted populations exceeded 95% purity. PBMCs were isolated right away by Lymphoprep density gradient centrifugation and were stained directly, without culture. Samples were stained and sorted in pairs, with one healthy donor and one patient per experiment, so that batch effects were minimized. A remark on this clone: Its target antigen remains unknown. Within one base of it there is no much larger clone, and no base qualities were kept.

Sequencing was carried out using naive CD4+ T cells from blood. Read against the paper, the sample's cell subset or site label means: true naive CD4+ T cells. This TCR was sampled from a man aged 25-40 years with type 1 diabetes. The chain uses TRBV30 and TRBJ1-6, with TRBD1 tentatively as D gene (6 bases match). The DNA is TGTGCCTGCACCCCACAGGGAACGGATTCACCCCTCCACTTT. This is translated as CACTPQGTDSPLHF.